Presented here are 20 T cell receptor beta chains from one specimen sequenced in a study of graft-versus-host responses after intestinal transplantation. Their recognized antigens are unknown. Sequencing was performed with immunoSEQ multiplex PCR; in TCRdb, only in-frame clones are kept and a portion is missing. The sample records over 100,000 clones, 85% to 95% being singletons. The sequencing here drew on unstimulated CD8+ T cells sorted from spleen or lymph node cells, taken before transplant. Source of these receptors: a human donor who was the organ donor for an intestinal transplant.

This chain uses TRBV4-1 with TRBJ2-2, with D possibly matching TRBD1 (5 bases). From germline, CDR1 is MGHRA and CDR2 YSYEKL. V dropped 0 bases and J dropped 6 bases, with 14 bases sitting between them. The length of the CDR3 is 16 residues. CDR3 protein: CASSQDLLAGPGELFF. Written as DNA, the CDR3 is TGCGCCAGCAGCCAAGATTTATTGGCAGGGCCCGGGGAGCTGTTTTTT.

The rearrangement joins TRBV7-2 to TRBJ2-5; D tentatively reads TRBD1 or TRBD2 (6 bases each). The CDR3 totals 14 residues. From germline, CDR1 is SGHTA and CDR2 FQGNSA. Trimming cost V 5 bases and J 5 bases, with 15 bases left between them. CDR3 nucleotide sequence: TGTGCCAGCAGCCCCAGACGGGGGCACGAGACCCAGTACTTC. It translates to CASSPRRGHETQYF.

V is TRBV2 and J is TRBJ2-1, with 8 positions matching TRBD1. The V segment lost 8 bases and the J segment 0 bases; nucleotides outside the gene matches: 6. The germline CDR1 and CDR2 sequences are SNHLY and FYNNEI. CDR3 length: 15 residues. The CDR3 loop reads CASLGGTGSYNEQFF. As DNA, the CDR3 is TGTGCCAGCCTTGGCGGGACAGGCTCCTACAATGAGCAGTTCTTC.

Only a few counts were recorded for this clone. For the CDR3, the DNA is TGTGCCAGTAGGACAGGCGCCGGGGAGCTGTTTTTT. Protein: CASRTGAGELFF. The V call is TRBV19, the J call TRBJ2-2; D is possibly TRBD1 (6 bases). Trimming shortened V by 6 bases and J by 6 bases, and 8 bases separated the two germline ends. CDR3 size: 12 residues. Germline CDR1 and CDR2: LNHDA and SQIVND (reference sequence).

The rearrangement uses TRBV9 and TRBJ2-7; D is unresolved. Germline V CDR1 and CDR2: SGDLS, YYNGEE. Trimming stripped 9 bases from V and 1 base from J, with 17 bases between. The CDR3 has 14 residues. Here the CDR3 DNA reads TGTGCCACGGACCTCCGGGCCAGTTCCTACGAGCAGTACTTC. Translating it yields CATDLRASSYEQYF.

This chain links TRBV6-6 with TRBJ1-5; D is ambiguous. CDR3 length: 15 residues. Germline CDR1 is MNHNY and CDR2 is SVGAGI (reference sequence). Trimming took off 3 bases at V and 3 bases at J, with 12 bases between the two ends. In DNA form, the CDR3 reads TGTGCCAGCAGTTATCTCCCTAAAGTCAATCAGCCCCAGCATTTT. Translating gives CASSYLPKVNQPQHF.

The V and J genes are TRBV7-2 and TRBJ1-1, with D hard to call. The V end lost 5 bases, the J end lost 2 bases, and 9 bases lay between the germline ends. This CDR3 has 13 amino acids. Germline V lookup: CDR1 SGHTA, CDR2 FQGNSA. The chain's CDR3 is CASSPITNTEAFF. CDR3 nucleotides: TGTGCCAGCAGCCCCATTACCAACACTGAAGCTTTCTTT.

The chain has TRBV4-3 and TRBJ1-1; D gene ambiguous. The V end was cut by 4 bases, the J end by 0 bases, with 6 bases between. The CDR3 loop spans 13 amino acids. CDR1 is LGHNA and CDR2 is YSLEER in the germline V gene. CDR3 region: CASSRDLNTEAFF. CDR3 sequence (DNA): TGCGCCAGCAGCCGAGACTTGAACACTGAAGCTTTCTTT.

The J gene is TRBJ2-1, the V gene TRBV7-3, with TRBD2 matching over 11 bases. Looked up from germline, CDR1 is SGHTA and CDR2 is FQGTGA. Trimming at V came to 4 bases and at J to 4 bases, leaving 3 bases not matched to a gene. There are 15 residues in the CDR3. This chain's CDR3 is CASSSGLAGYNEQFF. CDR3 in DNA: TGTGCCAGCAGCTCCGGACTAGCGGGTTACAATGAGCAGTTCTTC.

This chain joins TRBV27 and TRBJ2-7; 12 bases are shared with TRBD1. The V gene end was trimmed by 5 bases and the J gene end by 3 bases; junction bases not matched to a gene: 11. The CDR3 spans 17 residues. CDR1 is MNHEY, CDR2 SMNVEV, per germline (reference sequence). The CDR3 DNA reads as TGTGCCAGCAGTCTCCGGGACAGGGGGCGCAGAGACTACGAGCAGTACTTC. This translates into CASSLRDRGRRDYEQYF.

The V and J genes are TRBV29-1 and TRBJ2-5; maybe TRBD1 (7 bases). V lost 3 bases and J lost 3, with 14 bases in between. Germline CDR1 reads SQVTM; CDR2 reads ANQGSEA. The CDR3 length is 14 residues. The CDR3 DNA reads as TGCAGCGTTGAGGGGGGACAGCCTAAAGAGACCCAGTACTTC. This gives the protein CSVEGGQPKETQYF.

The CDR3 is CASSPPRRSYEQYF. DNA for the CDR3: TGTGCCAGCAGCCCCCCCCGGAGGTCCTACGAGCAGTACTTC. The rearrangement joins TRBV13 to TRBJ2-5; tentative D call: TRBD2 (5 bases). The J call may be incorrect, as the DNA end agrees better with TRBJ2-7. Germline loops: CDR1 PRHDT, CDR2 FYEKMQ (reference sequence). The CDR3 is 14 amino acids.

The chain couples TRBV27 to TRBJ1-2, with TRBD1 as a possible D gene (6 bases). This CDR3 has 14 amino acids. V was cut by 2 bases and J by 7 bases, with 14 bases left in between. In germline, CDR1 is MNHEY, CDR2 SMNVEV (reference sequence). The CDR3, as DNA: TGTGCCAGCAGTTTAGGGGGGCTGTTCCGTGGCTACACCTTC. Its protein is CASSLGGLFRGYTF.

The rearrangement uses TRBV27 and TRBJ1-1; tentative D call: TRBD1 (5 bases). V was trimmed by 1 base and J by 1 base, leaving 10 bases between them. The CDR3 runs to 15 residues. Germline CDR1 MNHEY, CDR2 SMNVEV (reference sequence). CDR3 DNA: TGTGCCAGCAGTTTATGGGACGGGAGGAACACTGAAGCTTTCTTT. Translated: CASSLWDGRNTEAFF.

This chain joins TRBV19 and TRBJ1-5; perhaps TRBD1 as D (5 bases). Trimming took 5 bases from V and 4 from J, leaving 21 bases between them. CDR3 size: 17 residues. The germline V gene encodes CDR1 LNHDA and CDR2 SQIVND (reference sequence). The CDR3 reads CASSPRPPDTLNQPQHF. The CDR3 DNA follows: TGTGCCAGTAGTCCCCGGCCCCCGGACACGTTGAATCAGCCCCAGCATTTT.

The chain has TRBV10-1 and TRBJ2-2; D uncertain. The V gene lost 4 bases and the J gene lost 1 base, with 4 bases spanning the gap. Germline V lookup: CDR1 WNHNN, CDR2 SYGVQD (reference sequence). The CDR3 extends over 13 amino acids. In DNA, the CDR3 is TGCGCCAGCAGTGGGGAGAACACCGGGGAGCTGTTTTTT. Amino acid sequence: CASSGENTGELFF.

The CDR3 nucleotides are TGTGCCAGCAGCTCGCAACTGACAGGGAACACCGGGGAGCTGTTTTTT. Translation gives CASSSQLTGNTGELFF. The chain carries TRBV7-9 and TRBJ2-2; perhaps TRBD1 as D (6 bases). Germline CDR1 and CDR2: SEHNR and FQNEAQ (reference sequence). Trimming shortened V by 4 bases and J by 1 base, and 13 bases separated the two germline ends. CDR3 length: 16 amino acids.

The rearrangement links TRBV7-2 to TRBJ2-1, with D unclear. CDR3 length equals 13 residues. V was trimmed by 5 bases and J by 0 bases, leaving 5 bases between them. Germline V lookup: CDR1 SGHTA, CDR2 FQGNSA. CDR3 residues: CASSPRSYNEQFF. CDR3 sequence (DNA): TGTGCCAGCAGCCCCCGCTCCTACAATGAGCAGTTCTTC. Together with reference TRBV7-2 and TRBJ2-1, the CDR3 gives the full variable domain: GAGVSQSPSNKVTEKGKDVELRCDPISGHTALYWYRQSLGQGLEFLIYFQGNSAPDKSGLPSDRFSAERTGGSVSTLTIQRTQQEDSAVYLCASSPRSYNEQFFGPGTRLTVL.

The gene calls are TRBV2 and TRBJ1-1, with a tentative D call TRBD1 (5 bases). This CDR3 spans 17 amino acids. The germline V gene has CDR1 SNHLY and CDR2 FYNNEI. V shed 1 base and J shed 5 bases, with 20 bases lying between them. CDR3 protein: CASSEGNRIQRGTEAFF. The CDR3, as DNA: TGTGCCAGCAGTGAAGGGAACCGTATTCAGCGGGGGACTGAAGCTTTCTTT.

V is TRBV4-3 and J is TRBJ1-2; TRBD1 might be the D (5 bases). Germline V gene lookup returns CDR1 LGHNA and CDR2 YSLEER. The CDR3 contains 14 residues. Trimming removed 2 bases at V and 4 bases at J, with 11 bases between. CDR3 loop: CASSQPGSGYGYTF. The CDR3, as DNA: TGCGCCAGCAGCCAACCAGGGTCGGGCTATGGCTACACCTTC.